This T cell receptor beta chain was obtained from a study of CXCR3-negative and CXCR3-positive naive CD8 T cells. Study as a whole: Across all libraries, TRB reads numbered about 135 million, with about 1.5 +/- 0.3 million in each library.

Study-wide points: In CXCR3-positive naive cells, the TRB CDR3s were more hydrophobic than in CXCR3-negative naive cells. Across naive subsets, surface CD5 expression was comparable, and TCR strength was inferred from properties of the TRB CDR3.

The CDR3 is 12 amino acids. The germline CDR1 and CDR2 sequences are MDHEN and SYDVKM. Researchers prepared the TRB cDNA libraries using 5' RACE with UMI labels. TCRdb re-called the 5' RACE reads and shows each CDR3 protein once, DNA omitted. The sample's table shows 100,000 to 150,000 distinct CDR3 sequences. In the case of this clonotype: Its antigen is unidentified.

The TCR originated in a human donor in good health. Some clones in this sample may be carry-over from other donors' samples. The genes are TRBV28 and TRBJ2-7; lacking DNA, the TRBD1 call made by TCRdb goes unchecked. Sequencing was performed on naive CXCR3- CD8+ T cells from blood. The subset is: CD45RO-CCR7+CD27+CD95- naive CD8+ T cells lacking CXCR3 (TNR3-). CDR3: CASSFPGGEQYF.